This T cell receptor (beta chain) was captured by sequencing in a study of post-analysis software for immune sequencing data. The germline V gene encodes CDR1 LGHDT and CDR2 YNNKEL (reference sequence). The CDR3 loop spans 15 amino acids. Worth noting for this clonotype: Its antigen is unidentified. A much larger clone sits a single nucleotide away, making a read error possible.

cDNA libraries for TCR beta contained unique molecular identifiers. When 1 to 10 million T cells were used, they gave approximately 530,000 cDNA molecules. TCRdb processed the PCR reads anew with MiXCR; each CDR3 protein has one entry. The sample holds 250,000 to 300,000 distinct CDR3 sequences, 36% seen once. Findings and limits, study-wide: Significantly lower normalized Chao1 diversity was found in patients with multiple sclerosis relative to controls. Patients used about 5 TRBV segments, including TRBV5-6, TRBV5-1 and TRBV20-1, more often than controls.

The sequencing sample was made of blood. V gene TRBV3-1 combines with J gene TRBJ2-1; 7 bases map to TRBD2. The TCR sequence derives from a girl aged 5-17 years with multiple sclerosis. CDR3 in amino acids: CASSPGRGDVGERFF. CDR3 coding DNA: TGTGCCAGCAGTCCGGGGAGGGGCGACGTAGGCGAGCGGTTCTTC.